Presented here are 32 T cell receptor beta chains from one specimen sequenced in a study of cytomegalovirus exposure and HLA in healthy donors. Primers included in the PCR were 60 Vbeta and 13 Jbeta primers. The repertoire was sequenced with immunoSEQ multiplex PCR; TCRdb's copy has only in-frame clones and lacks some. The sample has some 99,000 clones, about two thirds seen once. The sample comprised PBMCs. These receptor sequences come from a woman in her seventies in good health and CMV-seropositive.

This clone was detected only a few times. The CDR3, as DNA: TGTGCCAGCAGCACAGGACTAGCGGGCCCCTACGAGCAGTACTTC. Translated: CASSTGLAGPYEQYF. The chain is built from TRBV7-9 and TRBJ2-7, with 11 bases that match TRBD2. The CDR3 runs 15 residues. The germline CDR1 and CDR2 sequences are SEHNR and FQNEAQ (reference sequence). V was clipped by 5 bases and J by 2 bases; unmatched bases: 5.

The CDR3 loop reads CASSLVGMTGNEAFF. CDR3 DNA: TGCGCCAGCAGCTTGGTGGGGATGACAGGGAATGAAGCTTTCTTT. The V and J genes are TRBV5-1 and TRBJ1-1; 7 bases align to TRBD1. Germline CDR1 reads SGHRS; CDR2 reads YFSETQ. The CDR3 totals 15 residues. With 0 bases clipped from V and 7 bases from J, the junction kept 9 bases outside the gene matches.

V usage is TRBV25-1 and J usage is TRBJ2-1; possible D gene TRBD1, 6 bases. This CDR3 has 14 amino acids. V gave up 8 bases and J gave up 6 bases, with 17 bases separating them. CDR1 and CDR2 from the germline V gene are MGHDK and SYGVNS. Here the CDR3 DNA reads TGTGCCAGCGGTTCGGGACAATTTTTCAATGAGCAGTTCTTC. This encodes CASGSGQFFNEQFF.

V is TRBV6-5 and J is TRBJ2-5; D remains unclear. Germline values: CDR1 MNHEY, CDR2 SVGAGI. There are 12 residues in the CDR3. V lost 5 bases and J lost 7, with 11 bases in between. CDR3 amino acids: CASSPQIGTQYF. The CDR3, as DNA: TGTGCCAGCAGTCCTCAAATCGGGACCCAGTACTTC.

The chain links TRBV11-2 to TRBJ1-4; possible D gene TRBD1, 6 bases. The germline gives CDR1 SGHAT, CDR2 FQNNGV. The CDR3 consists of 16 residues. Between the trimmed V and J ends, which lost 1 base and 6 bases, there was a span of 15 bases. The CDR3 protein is CASSLAKTGSDEKLFF. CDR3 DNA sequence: TGTGCCAGCAGCTTAGCCAAAACAGGGAGTGATGAAAAACTGTTTTTT. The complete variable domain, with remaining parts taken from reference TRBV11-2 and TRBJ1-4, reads EAGVAQSPRYKIIEKRQSVAFWCNPISGHATLYWYQQILGQGPKLLIQFQNNGVVDDSQLPKDRFSAERLKGVDSTLKIQPAKLEDSAVYLCASSLAKTGSDEKLFFGSGTQLSVL.

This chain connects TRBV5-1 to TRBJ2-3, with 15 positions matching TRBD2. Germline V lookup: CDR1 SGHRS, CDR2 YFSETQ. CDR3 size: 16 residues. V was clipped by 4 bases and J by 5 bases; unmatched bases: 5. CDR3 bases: TGCGCCAGCAGCACGGGGACTAGCGGGGGGATAGATACGCAGTATTTT. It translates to CASSTGTSGGIDTQYF.

CDR3 residues: CASSKETGGEQPQHF. The CDR3 region has the DNA TGTGCCAGCAGTAAGGAGACAGGGGGAGAGCAGCCCCAGCATTTT. This chain joins TRBV6-5 and TRBJ1-5; 9 nucleotides line up with TRBD1. V trimming: 5 bases; J trimming: 7 bases; junction bases outside the gene matches: 9. The CDR3 length is 15 residues. Germline CDR1 and CDR2: MNHEY and SVGAGI.

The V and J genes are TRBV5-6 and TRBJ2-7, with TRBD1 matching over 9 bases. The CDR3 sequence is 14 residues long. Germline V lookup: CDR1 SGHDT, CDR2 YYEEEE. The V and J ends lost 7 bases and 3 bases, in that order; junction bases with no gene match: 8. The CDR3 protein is CASSKGTGFYEQYF. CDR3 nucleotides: TGTGCCAGCTCGAAAGGGACAGGGTTCTACGAGCAGTACTTC.

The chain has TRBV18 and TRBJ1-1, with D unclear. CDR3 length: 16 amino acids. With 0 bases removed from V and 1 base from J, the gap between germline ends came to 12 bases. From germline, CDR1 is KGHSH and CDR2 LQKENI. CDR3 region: CASSPPSLQRNTEAFF. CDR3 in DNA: TGTGCCAGCTCACCACCTTCCCTACAGAGGAACACTGAAGCTTTCTTT.

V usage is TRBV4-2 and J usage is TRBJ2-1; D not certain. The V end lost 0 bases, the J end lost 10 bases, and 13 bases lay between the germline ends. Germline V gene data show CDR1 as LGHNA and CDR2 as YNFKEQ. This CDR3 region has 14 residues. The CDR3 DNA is TGTGCCAGCAGCCAAGATCGGAGCGTCGAAGAGCAGTTCTTC. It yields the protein CASSQDRSVEEQFF.

The CDR3 sequence: CASRGTGIEHEKLFF. In DNA, the CDR3 is TGTGCCAGCAGGGGGACAGGAATTGAACATGAAAAACTGTTTTTT. The chain joins TRBV2 to TRBJ1-4; 8 positions match TRBD1. The CDR3 consists of 15 residues. V was pared by 6 bases and J by 6 bases, with 9 bases of the junction left unmatched. The germline V gene encodes CDR1 SNHLY and CDR2 FYNNEI.

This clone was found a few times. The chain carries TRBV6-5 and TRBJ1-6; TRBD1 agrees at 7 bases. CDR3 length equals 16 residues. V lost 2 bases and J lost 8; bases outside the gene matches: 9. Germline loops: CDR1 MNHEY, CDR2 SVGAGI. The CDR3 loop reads CASSYEGGRRDSPLHF. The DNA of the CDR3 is TGTGCCAGCAGTTACGAAGGGGGCCGTAGGGATTCACCCCTCCACTTT.

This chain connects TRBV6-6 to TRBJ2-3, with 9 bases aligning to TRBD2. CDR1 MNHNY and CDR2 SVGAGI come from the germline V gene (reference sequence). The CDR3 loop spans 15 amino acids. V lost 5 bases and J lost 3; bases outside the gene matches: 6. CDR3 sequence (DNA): TGTGCCAGCAGTGCGGGAGGGGGCGGGACAGATACGCAGTATTTT. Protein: CASSAGGGGTDTQYF.

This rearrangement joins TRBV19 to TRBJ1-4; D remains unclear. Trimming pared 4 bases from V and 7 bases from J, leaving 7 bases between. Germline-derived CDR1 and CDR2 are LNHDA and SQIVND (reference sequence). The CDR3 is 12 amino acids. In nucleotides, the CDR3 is TGTGCCAGTAGTACCCCCCTTGAAAAACTGTTTTTT. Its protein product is CASSTPLEKLFF.

The CDR3 is CASSPQNYGYTF. CDR3 bases: TGTGCCAGCAGCCCACAGAACTATGGCTACACCTTC. The V and J genes are TRBV6-6 and TRBJ1-2; D unclear. Looked up from germline, CDR1 is MNHNY and CDR2 is SVGAGI (reference sequence). Trimming removed 6 bases from V and 2 bases from J, with 7 bases in between. This CDR3 comprises 12 residues.

This chain's CDR3 is CASSLGAPINTEAFF. Written as DNA, the CDR3 is TGTGCCAGCAGCTTAGGAGCCCCCATCAACACTGAAGCTTTCTTT. The chain couples TRBV7-9 to TRBJ1-1; unclear D gene. The CDR3 consists of 15 residues. Germline assignment: CDR1 SEHNR and CDR2 FQNEAQ (reference sequence). Trimming removed 1 base from V and 2 bases from J, with 11 bases in between.

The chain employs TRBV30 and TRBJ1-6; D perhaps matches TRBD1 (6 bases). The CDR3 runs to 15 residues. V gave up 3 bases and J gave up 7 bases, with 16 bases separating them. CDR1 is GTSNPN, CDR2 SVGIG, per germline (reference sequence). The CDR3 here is CAWRGRGGQNSPLHF. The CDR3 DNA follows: TGTGCCTGGAGGGGAAGAGGGGGTCAAAATTCACCCCTCCACTTT.

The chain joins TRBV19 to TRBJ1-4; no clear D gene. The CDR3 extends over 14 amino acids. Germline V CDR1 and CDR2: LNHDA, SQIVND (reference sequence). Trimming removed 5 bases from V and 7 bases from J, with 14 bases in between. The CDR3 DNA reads TGTGCCAGTAGTGCCTCCGTGGGCTTTGAAAAACTGTTTTTT. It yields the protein CASSASVGFEKLFF.

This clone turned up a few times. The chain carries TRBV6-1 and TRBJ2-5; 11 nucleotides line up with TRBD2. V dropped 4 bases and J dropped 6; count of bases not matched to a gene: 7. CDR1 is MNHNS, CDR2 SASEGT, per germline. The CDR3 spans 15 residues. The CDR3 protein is CASSAETSGEKTQYF. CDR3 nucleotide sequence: TGTGCCAGCAGTGCTGAGACTAGCGGGGAAAAGACCCAGTACTTC.

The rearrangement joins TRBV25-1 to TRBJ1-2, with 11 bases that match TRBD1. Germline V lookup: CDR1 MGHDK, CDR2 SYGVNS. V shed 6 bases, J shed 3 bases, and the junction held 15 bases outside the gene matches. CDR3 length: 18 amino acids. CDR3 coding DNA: TGTGCCAGCAGGGGCCTTCGGACAGGGGGCGAAGTCGACTATGGCTACACCTTC. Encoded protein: CASRGLRTGGEVDYGYTF.

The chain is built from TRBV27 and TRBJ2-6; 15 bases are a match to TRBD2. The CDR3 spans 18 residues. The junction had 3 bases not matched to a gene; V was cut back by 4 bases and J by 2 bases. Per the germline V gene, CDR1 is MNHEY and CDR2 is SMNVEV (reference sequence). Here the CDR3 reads CASSSRTSGGAGANVLTF. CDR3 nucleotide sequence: TGTGCCAGCAGTTCTCGGACTAGCGGGGGGGCTGGGGCCAACGTCCTGACTTTC.

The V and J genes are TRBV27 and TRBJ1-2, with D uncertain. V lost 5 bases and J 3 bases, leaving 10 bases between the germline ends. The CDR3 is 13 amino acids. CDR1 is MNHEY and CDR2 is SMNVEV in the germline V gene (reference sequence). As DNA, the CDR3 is TGTGCCAGCAGTATCGGACTGGACTATGGCTACACCTTC. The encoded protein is CASSIGLDYGYTF.

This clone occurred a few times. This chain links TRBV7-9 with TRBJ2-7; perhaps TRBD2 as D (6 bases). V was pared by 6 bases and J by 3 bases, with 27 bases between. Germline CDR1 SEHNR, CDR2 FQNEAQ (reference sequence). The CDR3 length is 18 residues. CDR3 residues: CASSTSLGGLRGIYEQYF. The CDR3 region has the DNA TGTGCCAGCAGTACATCCCTCGGAGGGTTACGAGGGATCTACGAGCAGTACTTC.

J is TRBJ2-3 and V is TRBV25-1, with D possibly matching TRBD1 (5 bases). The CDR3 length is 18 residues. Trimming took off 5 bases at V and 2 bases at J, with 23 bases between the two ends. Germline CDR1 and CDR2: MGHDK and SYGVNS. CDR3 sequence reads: CASSNPLSRDDFTDTQYF. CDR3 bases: TGTGCCAGCAGTAACCCCCTCAGCAGGGATGATTTCACAGATACGCAGTATTTT. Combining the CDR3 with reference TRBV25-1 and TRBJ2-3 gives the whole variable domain EADIYQTPRYLVIGTGKKITLECSQTMGHDKMYWYQQDPGMELHLIHYSYGVNSTEKGDLSSESTVSRIRTEHFPLTLESARPSHTSQYLCASSNPLSRDDFTDTQYFGPGTRLTVL.

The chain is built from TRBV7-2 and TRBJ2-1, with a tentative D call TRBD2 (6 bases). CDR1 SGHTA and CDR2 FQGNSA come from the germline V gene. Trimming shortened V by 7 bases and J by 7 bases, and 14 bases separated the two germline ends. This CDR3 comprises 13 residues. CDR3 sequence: CASNRDFQNEQFF. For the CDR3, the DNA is TGTGCCAGCAACCGGGACTTTCAGAATGAGCAGTTCTTC.

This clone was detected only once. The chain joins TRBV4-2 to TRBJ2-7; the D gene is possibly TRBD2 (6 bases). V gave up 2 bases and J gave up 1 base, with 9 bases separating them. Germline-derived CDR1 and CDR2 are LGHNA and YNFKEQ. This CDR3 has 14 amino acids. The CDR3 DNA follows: TGTGCCAGCAGCCAACAAGCGGGTTCCTACGAGCAGTACTTC. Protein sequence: CASSQQAGSYEQYF.

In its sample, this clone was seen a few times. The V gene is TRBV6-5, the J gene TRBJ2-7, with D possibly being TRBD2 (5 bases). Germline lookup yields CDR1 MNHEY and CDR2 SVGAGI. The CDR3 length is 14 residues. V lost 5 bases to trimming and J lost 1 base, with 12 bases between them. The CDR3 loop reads CASSRDPVSYEQYF. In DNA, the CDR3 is TGTGCCAGCAGTCGGGATCCGGTGTCCTACGAGCAGTACTTC.

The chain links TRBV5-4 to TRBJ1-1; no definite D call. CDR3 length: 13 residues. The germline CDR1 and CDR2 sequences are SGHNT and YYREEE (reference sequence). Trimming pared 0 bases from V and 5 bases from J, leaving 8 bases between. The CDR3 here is CASSLGIETEAFF. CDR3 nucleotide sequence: TGTGCCAGCAGCTTGGGAATAGAAACTGAAGCTTTCTTT.

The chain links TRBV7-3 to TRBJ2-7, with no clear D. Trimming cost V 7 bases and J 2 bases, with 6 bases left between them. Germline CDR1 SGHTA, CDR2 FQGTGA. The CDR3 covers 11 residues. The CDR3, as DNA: TGTGCCAGCACCCTTCCCTACGAGCAGTACTTC. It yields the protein CASTLPYEQYF.

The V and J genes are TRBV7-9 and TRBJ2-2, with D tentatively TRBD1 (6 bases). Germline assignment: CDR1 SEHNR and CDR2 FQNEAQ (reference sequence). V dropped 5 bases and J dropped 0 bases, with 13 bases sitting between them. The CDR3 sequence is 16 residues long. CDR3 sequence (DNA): TGTGCCAGCAGCGACGCTAGGACAGCGAACACCGGGGAGCTGTTTTTT. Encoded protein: CASSDARTANTGELFF.

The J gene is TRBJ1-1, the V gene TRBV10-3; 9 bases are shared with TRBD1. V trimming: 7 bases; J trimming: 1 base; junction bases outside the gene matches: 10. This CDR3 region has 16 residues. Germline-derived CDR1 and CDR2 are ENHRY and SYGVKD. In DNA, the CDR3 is TGTGCCATCACAGCCCCTCCGGGACAGGGGAACACTGAAGCTTTCTTT. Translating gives CAITAPPGQGNTEAFF.

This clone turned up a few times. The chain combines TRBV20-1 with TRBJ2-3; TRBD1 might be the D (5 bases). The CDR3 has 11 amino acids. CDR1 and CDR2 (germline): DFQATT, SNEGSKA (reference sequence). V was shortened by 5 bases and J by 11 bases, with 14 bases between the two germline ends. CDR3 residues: CSAERGSRQYF. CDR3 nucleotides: TGCAGTGCTGAAAGGGGCAGCCGGCAGTATTTT.